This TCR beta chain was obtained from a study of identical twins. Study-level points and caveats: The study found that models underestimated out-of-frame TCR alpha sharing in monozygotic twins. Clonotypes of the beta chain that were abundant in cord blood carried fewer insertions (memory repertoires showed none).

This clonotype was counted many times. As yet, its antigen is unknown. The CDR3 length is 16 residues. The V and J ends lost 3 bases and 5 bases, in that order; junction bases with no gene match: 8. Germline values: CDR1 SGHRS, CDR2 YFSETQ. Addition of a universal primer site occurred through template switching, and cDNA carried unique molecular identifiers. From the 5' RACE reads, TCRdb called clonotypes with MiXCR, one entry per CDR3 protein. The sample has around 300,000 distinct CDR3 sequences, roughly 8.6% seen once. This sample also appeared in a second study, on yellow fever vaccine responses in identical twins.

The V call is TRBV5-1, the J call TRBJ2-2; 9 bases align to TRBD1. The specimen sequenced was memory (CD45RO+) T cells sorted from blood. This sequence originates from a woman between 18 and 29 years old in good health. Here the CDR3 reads CASSSPGTGLTGELFF. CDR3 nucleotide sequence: TGCGCCAGCAGCTCCCCCGGGACAGGGTTAACCGGGGAGCTGTTTTTT.